This is a list of T cell receptor beta chains from one sample in a study of cytomegalovirus exposure and HLA in healthy donors. The table came from immunoSEQ multiplex PCR; TCRdb's copy has only in-frame clones and leaves some out. Altogether 180,000 or so clones are present, roughly 86% being singletons, with the ten largest covering roughly 6.6%. Sequencing used PBMCs. The source of these receptors is a man aged 25 to 40 in good health and CMV-seropositive. The CDR3 runs from the conserved cysteine through the conserved F or W. The order of the fields is CDR3 length, clone size, D gene, J gene, V gene, CDR3 DNA, CDR3 protein. The D gene is left open where the match is weak. The size entry is marked missing in some rows and otherwise reads once, few, many or a size class.

cdr3_length: 14; clone_size: -; d_call: TRBD1; j_call: TRBJ2-7; v_call: TRBV27; cdr3_nt: TGTGCCAGCAGTCCTTATAGGACAGGGGACGAGCAGTACTTC; cdr3_aa: CASSPYRTGDEQYF
cdr3_length: 15; clone_size: -; d_call: -; j_call: TRBJ2-5; v_call: TRBV6-5; cdr3_nt: TGTGCCAGCAGTCCCCCGGCCGGGGGCGGGGAGACCCAGTACTTC; cdr3_aa: CASSPPAGGGETQYF
cdr3_length: 14; clone_size: -; d_call: -; j_call: TRBJ2-7; v_call: TRBV7-2; cdr3_nt: TGTGCCAGCAGCTTCGTAAGTCGGGACCAAGAGCAGTACTTC; cdr3_aa: CASSFVSRDQEQYF
cdr3_length: 13; clone_size: few; d_call: -; j_call: TRBJ2-2; v_call: TRBV6-4; cdr3_nt: TGTGCCAGCAGTGAACGAGCTGTCGGGGAGCTGTTTTTT; cdr3_aa: CASSERAVGELFF
cdr3_length: 16; clone_size: -; d_call: -; j_call: TRBJ2-6; v_call: TRBV19; cdr3_nt: TGTGCCAGTAGTATACTCGGGGTCTCCGGGGCCAACGTCCTGACTTTC; cdr3_aa: CASSILGVSGANVLTF
cdr3_length: 17; clone_size: once; d_call: -; j_call: TRBJ2-1; v_call: TRBV19; cdr3_nt: TGTGCCAGTAGTAATCCAACCCGGGCAGGGTCTTCCAATGAGCAGTTCTTC; cdr3_aa: CASSNPTRAGSSNEQFF
cdr3_length: 13; clone_size: -; d_call: -; j_call: TRBJ1-1; v_call: TRBV27; cdr3_nt: TGTGCCAGCAGTTTGGACAGGAACACTGAAGCTTTCTTT; cdr3_aa: CASSLDRNTEAFF
cdr3_length: 15; clone_size: -; d_call: -; j_call: TRBJ2-3; v_call: TRBV21-1; cdr3_nt: TGTGCCGGCGGGTGTTCGCGGGTCCGCACAGATACGCAGTATTTT; cdr3_aa: CAGGCSRVRTDTQYF
cdr3_length: 17; clone_size: -; d_call: -; j_call: TRBJ2-4; v_call: TRBV5-6; cdr3_nt: TGTGCCAGCAGCTTGGACCAAGGAGGGCCACCCAAAAACATTCAGTACTTC; cdr3_aa: CASSLDQGGPPKNIQYF
cdr3_length: 12; clone_size: -; d_call: -; j_call: TRBJ1-4; v_call: TRBV5-6; cdr3_nt: TGTGCCAGCAGCACTGAGGGGGGAAAACTGTTTTTT; cdr3_aa: CASSTEGGKLFF
cdr3_length: 14; clone_size: -; d_call: TRBD1; j_call: TRBJ2-1; v_call: TRBV7-7; cdr3_nt: TGTGCCAGCAGCGCCCGGACAGGGCACGATGAGCAGTTCTTC; cdr3_aa: CASSARTGHDEQFF
cdr3_length: 15; clone_size: many; d_call: TRBD1; j_call: TRBJ1-1; v_call: TRBV4-1; cdr3_nt: TGCGCCAGCAGCCAAGACACAGGGGTGAACACTGAAGCTTTCTTT; cdr3_aa: CASSQDTGVNTEAFF
cdr3_length: 13; clone_size: -; d_call: -; j_call: TRBJ1-1; v_call: TRBV25-1; cdr3_nt: TGTGCCAGCCAGCAGACCCTGAACACTGAAGCTTTCTTT; cdr3_aa: CASQQTLNTEAFF
cdr3_length: 16; clone_size: -; d_call: TRBD1; j_call: TRBJ2-5; v_call: TRBV7-2; cdr3_nt: TGTGCCAGCAGCTTAGGGGACAGGGGGAGTCAAGAGACCCAGTACTTC; cdr3_aa: CASSLGDRGSQETQYF
cdr3_length: 13; clone_size: -; d_call: -; j_call: TRBJ1-1; v_call: TRBV25-1; cdr3_nt: TGTGCCAGCAGTGTCGACAGCACTCTTGGGGCTTTCTTT; cdr3_aa: CASSVDSTLGAFF
cdr3_length: 14; clone_size: -; d_call: -; j_call: TRBJ2-2; v_call: TRBV7-9; cdr3_nt: TGTGCCAGCAGCACCGGGACCTTAACCGGGGAGCTGTTTTTT; cdr3_aa: CASSTGTLTGELFF
cdr3_length: 15; clone_size: -; d_call: -; j_call: TRBJ2-5; v_call: TRBV27; cdr3_nt: TGTGCCAGCAGCCCCCGCGGACAGTACCAAGAGACCCAGTACTTC; cdr3_aa: CASSPRGQYQETQYF